This T cell receptor beta chain was obtained from a study of graft-versus-host responses after intestinal transplantation. Background on the study: Tacrolimus plus steroids were given to all recipients for about 3 years, preceded by anti-thymocyte globulin induction.

Study outcomes and limitations: Allograft graft-versus-host to host-versus-graft clonal ratios ran high in patients with graft-donor T cell macrochimerism.

Details on this clone: Its antigen is undetermined.

Measured with immunoSEQ multiplex PCR; TCRdb has only the in-frame clones, and not every one. The sample shows approximately 97,000 clones, less than 95% of them seen only once. The CDR3 loop spans 11 amino acids. Germline loops: CDR1 MNHEY, CDR2 SMNVEV (reference sequence). The V end was cut by 3 bases, the J end by 6 bases, with 3 bases between. The receptor was derived from a human donor who was the organ donor for an intestinal transplant. The source material was unstimulated CD8+ T cells sorted from spleen or lymph node cells, sampled before transplant. The V gene is TRBV27, the J gene TRBJ2-1; D is uncertain. CDR3 in amino acids: CASSFGNEQFF. The CDR3 DNA reads TGTGCCAGCAGTTTCGGCAATGAGCAGTTCTTC.